Listed below are T cell receptor beta chains from one sample, sequenced in a study of T-cell memory formation after mild COVID-19. MiXCR was run by TCRdb on the 5' RACE reads, yielding one entry per CDR3 protein. The sample holds 400,000 or so distinct CDR3 sequences; about 20% are singletons and the top ten take 8.4%. The sequenced material came from PBMCs or a T cell subset sorted from them (not recorded which). The receptors come from an adult woman who had mild COVID-19 (a few samples of this study predate the infection). Cell type and time point are not known. Each CDR3 is given with its conserved first and last residue. Fields, in order: D gene, J gene, clone size, V gene, CDR3 protein, CDR3 DNA. A D gene is named only where the DNA matches it firmly. Part of the rows lack a size; the others show once, few, many or a class for expanded clones.

NA,TRBJ1-1,few,TRBV20-1,CSARAPGVPEAFF,TGCAGTGCTAGAGCCCCGGGGGTCCCTGAAGCTTTCTTT
NA,TRBJ1-4,NA,TRBV9,CASSVGPTEKLFF,TGTGCCAGCAGCGTAGGGCCCACTGAAAAACTGTTTTTT
NA,TRBJ2-3,few,TRBV3-1,CASSPNLDTQYF,TGTGCCAGCAGCCCCAATTTAGATACGCAGTATTTT
NA,TRBJ2-7,few,TRBV7-2,CASSRALSYEQYF,TGTGCCAGCAGCCGGGCTCTCTCCTACGAGCAGTACTTC
TRBD1,TRBJ2-5,NA,TRBV30,CAWGQGAKTQYF,TGTGCCTGGGGACAGGGGGCGAAGACCCAGTACTTC
TRBD1,TRBJ1-5,NA,TRBV6-6,CASSSKQGSDQPQHF,TGTGCCAGCAGCTCAAAACAGGGGTCCGATCAGCCCCAGCATTTT
NA,TRBJ2-1,NA,TRBV30,CAWSGSGYSVVFF,TGTGCCTGGAGTGGGAGTGGGTACTCCGTTGTGTTCTTC
NA,TRBJ2-1,few,TRBV11-2,CASSLDFLARNEQFF,TGTGCCAGCAGCTTAGATTTTCTAGCTCGGAATGAGCAGTTCTTC
TRBD1,TRBJ2-1,NA,TRBV4-1,CASSQESTEAKTGRTLVF,TGCGCCAGCAGCCAAGAATCGACCGAAGCTAAGACAGGGCGGACCCTTGTCTTC
NA,TRBJ2-5,few,TRBV3-1,CASSQAGVQETQYF,TGTGCCAGCAGCCAAGCGGGGGTCCAAGAGACCCAGTACTTC
TRBD1,TRBJ2-5,NA,TRBV5-1,CASSLGTGQGTQYF,TGCGCCAGCAGCCTAGGGACAGGGCAGGGGACCCAGTACTTC
NA,TRBJ2-4,NA,TRBV10-3,CAISESGVGHIQYF,TGTGCCATCAGTGAGTCTGGGGTGGGACACATTCAGTACTTC
NA,TRBJ1-1,few,TRBV7-9,CASSPEMNTEAFF,TGTGCCAGCAGCCCCGAGATGAACACTGAAGCTTTCTTT
TRBD2,TRBJ2-1,few,TRBV4-3,CASSPGLAGPSSYNEQFF,TGCGCCAGCTCTCCGGGACTAGCGGGACCGAGCTCCTACAATGAGCAGTTCTTC
TRBD2,TRBJ2-1,few,TRBV12-5,CASGFGTSGSSYNEQFF,TGTGCTAGTGGTTTTGGGACTAGCGGGAGCTCCTACAATGAGCAGTTCTTC
NA,TRBJ1-6,few,TRBV15,CATSRDLGALNSPLHF,TGTGCCACCAGCAGAGATTTGGGGGCTTTGAATTCACCCCTCCACTTT
NA,TRBJ2-7,many,TRBV7-9,CASSPVVVPWEQYF,TGTGCCAGCAGCCCAGTTGTGGTCCCTTGGGAGCAGTACTTC
TRBD2,TRBJ2-1,NA,TRBV4-1,CASSQGPGGPYEQFF,TGCGCCAGCAGCCAAGGGCCGGGGGGGCCCTATGAGCAGTTCTTC
NA,TRBJ2-1,few,TRBV19,CATSDRDLRNNEQFF,TGTGCCACCTCCGACCGGGACTTGCGAAACAATGAGCAGTTCTTC
NA,TRBJ2-7,few,TRBV5-4,CASSPPGRRYEQYF,TGTGCCAGCAGCCCCCCCGGGCGACGCTACGAGCAGTACTTC
NA,TRBJ1-2,few,TRBV6-6,CASSLEVGAKTF,TGTGCCAGCAGTCTGGAGGTTGGGGCTAAGACCTTC
TRBD2,TRBJ2-3,few,TRBV4-2,CASSQRVAGASTDTQYF,TGTGCCAGCAGCCAAAGGGTTGCGGGAGCTAGCACAGATACGCAGTATTTT
NA,TRBJ2-1,NA,TRBV5-1,CASSQDSGPFF,TGCGCCAGCAGCCAGGACAGCGGACCGTTCTTC
NA,TRBJ2-7,few,TRBV6-2/TRBV6-3,CASRDAGKVSYEQYF,TGTGCCAGCAGGGACGCAGGGAAGGTATCCTACGAGCAGTACTTC
NA,TRBJ2-1,few,TRBV4-1,CASQQVGSYNEQFF,TGCGCCAGCCAACAGGTCGGTTCCTACAATGAGCAGTTCTTC
TRBD1,TRBJ2-7,NA,TRBV15,CATSAGQGADEQYF,TGTGCCACCAGCGCGGGACAGGGGGCAGACGAGCAGTACTTC
NA,TRBJ2-7,NA,TRBV5-1,CASSLEALYEQYF,TGTGCCAGCAGCTTAGAGGCCCTATACGAGCAGTACTTC
TRBD1,TRBJ2-3,few,TRBV12-3/TRBV12-4,CASSPHTGGSTDTQYF,TGTGCCAGCAGTCCCCACACAGGGGGGAGCACAGATACGCAGTATTTT
NA,TRBJ2-7,few,TRBV20-1,CSARVYGTQYEQYF,TGCAGTGCTAGAGTATATGGGACACAGTACGAGCAGTACTTC
NA,TRBJ1-1,NA,TRBV12-3/TRBV12-4,CASNEGSAEAFF,TGTGCCAGCAACGAGGGATCCGCTGAAGCTTTCTTT
TRBD2,TRBJ2-3,NA,TRBV7-9,CASSPPGEGPDTQYF,TGTGCCAGCAGCCCACCGGGGGAGGGGCCAGATACGCAGTATTTT
NA,TRBJ2-5,few,TRBV20-1,CSASAGPSGETQYF,TGCAGTGCTAGTGCCGGTCCATCGGGGGAGACCCAGTACTTC
NA,TRBJ2-3,once,TRBV7-9,CASSPDRRATDTQYF,TGTGCCAGCAGCCCCGACCGGAGGGCAACAGATACGCAGTATTTT
NA,TRBJ1-3,few,TRBV5-6,CASSFPQDSGNTIYF,TGTGCCAGCAGCTTTCCCCAGGACTCTGGAAACACCATATATTTT
NA,TRBJ1-3,NA,TRBV1,CTSSLRGPGNTIYF,TGCACCAGCAGCCTACGGGGGCCGGGAAACACCATATATTTT
NA,TRBJ1-4,NA,TRBV15,CATSMARESNEKLFF,TGTGCCACCAGCATGGCCAGGGAATCGAATGAAAAACTGTTTTTT
TRBD2,TRBJ2-5,NA,TRBV7-8,CASSPGLALEWKKETQYF,TGTGCCAGCAGCCCTGGACTAGCCCTGGAGTGGAAAAAAGAGACCCAGTACTTC
NA,TRBJ2-4,NA,TRBV19,CASSVRQKNIQYF,TGTGCCAGTAGCGTGAGACAGAAAAACATTCAGTACTTC
NA,TRBJ2-1,NA,TRBV18,CASSTGEYNEQFF,TGTGCCAGCTCAACGGGGGAATACAATGAGCAGTTCTTC
TRBD2,TRBJ2-1,few,TRBV20-1,CSARDYTVTSGRYNEQFF,TGCAGTGCTAGAGACTATACTGTTACTAGCGGGAGGTACAATGAGCAGTTCTTC
NA,TRBJ2-6,few,TRBV6-5,CASTAGILYSGANVLTF,TGTGCCAGCACGGCAGGGATACTATACTCTGGGGCCAACGTCCTGACTTTC
NA,TRBJ2-5,few,TRBV29-1,CSVEGAQETQYF,TGCAGCGTTGAGGGGGCCCAAGAGACCCAGTACTTC
TRBD2,TRBJ2-3,NA,TRBV27,CASLAAGGPGTDTQYF,TGTGCCAGCCTCGCCGCGGGGGGGCCCGGGACAGATACGCAGTATTTT
NA,TRBJ2-7,NA,TRBV12-3/TRBV12-4,CASSLRASSYEQYF,TGTGCCAGCAGTTTGAGGGCCAGCTCCTACGAGCAGTACTTC
TRBD1,TRBJ2-1,NA,TRBV18,CASSPPDRASYNEQFF,TGTGCCAGCTCACCACCTGACAGGGCCTCCTACAATGAGCAGTTCTTC
TRBD1,TRBJ1-2,few,TRBV4-3,CASSPSDRVDYGYTF,TGCGCCAGCAGCCCATCGGACAGGGTTGACTATGGCTACACCTTC
NA,TRBJ2-7,once,TRBV30,CAWSVGYLQYF,TGTGCCTGGAGTGTAGGTTATCTCCAGTACTTC
NA,TRBJ2-5,many,TRBV7-9,CASSQSETQYF,TGTGCCAGCAGCCAGTCAGAGACCCAGTACTTC
NA,TRBJ1-1,NA,TRBV20-1,CSAPGGPLYTEAFF,TGCAGTGCACCGGGGGGACCGCTATACACTGAAGCTTTCTTT